This entry lists 28 T cell receptor beta chains sequenced from one sample in a study of T cells in Graves' hyperthyroidism and ophthalmopathy (dated by TCRdb to between 2017 and 2020). Library generation was performed with multiplex PCR. TCRdb records Illumina HiSeq 2000 as the sequencer. Amplification of TCR beta CDR3 regions was carried out from RNA transcripts. The first round of RT-PCR for the TCR CDR3 was performed with the HTBI primer set and the Qiagen OneStep RT-PCR kit. TCRdb reworked the public reads: Q25 trimming with fastp, MiXCR clone assembly, productive beta chains retained. Every entry covers one CDR3 protein and lists the most common genes and DNA from its rows. This sample gives around 530,000 distinct CDR3 sequences in total; under 20% of them show up just once. Approximately 16% of the sample belongs to the ten largest clones. The specimen was blood. These receptors came from a woman aged 18-35 years with Graves' ophthalmopathy.

The V call is TRBV6-1, the J call TRBJ2-7, with D uncertain. The germline V gene encodes CDR1 MNHNS and CDR2 SASEGT. The CDR3 contains 13 residues. Trimming left V 1 base short and J 5 bases short, with 9 bases between. This CDR3 is CASSEGPRNEQYF. For the CDR3, the DNA is TGTGCCAGCAGTGAAGGACCCCGTAACGAGCAGTACTTC.

This clonotype was picked up many times. The V call is TRBV7-8, the J call TRBJ2-7; 10 nucleotides align to TRBD1. CDR1 and CDR2 from the germline V gene are SGHVS and FQNEAQ. The CDR3 is 15 residues long. V shed 1 base and J 5 bases; nucleotides not matched to a gene: 5. The CDR3 DNA reads as TGTGCCAGCAGCTTAGAGAGGGACAGGGGACACGAGCAGTACTTC. This translates into CASSLERDRGHEQYF.

V is TRBV28 and J is TRBJ1-4; no clear D gene. This CDR3 has 13 residues. CDR1 is MDHEN, CDR2 SYDVKM, per germline. The V gene lost 6 bases and the J gene lost 5 bases, with 10 bases spanning the gap. This chain's CDR3 is CASRSTVNEKLFF. DNA for the CDR3: TGTGCCAGCAGAAGCACAGTAAATGAAAAACTGTTTTTT.

The CDR3 here is CASSPQPYSNQPQHF. Written as DNA, the CDR3 is TGTGCCAGCAGTCCTCAGCCTTATAGCAATCAGCCCCAGCATTTT. The chain combines TRBV28 with TRBJ1-5; D gene unclear. The CDR3 has 15 amino acids. Trimming cost V 5 bases and J 0 bases, with 11 bases left between them. Germline V gene sequence: CDR1 MDHEN, CDR2 SYDVKM. The whole variable domain, filled in from reference TRBV28 and TRBJ1-5, reads DVKVTQSSRYLVKRTGEKVFLECVQDMDHENMFWYRQDPGLGLRLIYFSYDVKMKEKGDIPEGYSVSREKKERFSLILESASTNQTSMYLCASSPQPYSNQPQHFGDGTRLSIL.

This clonotype turned up a few times. The rearrangement joins TRBV12-3 or TRBV12-4 to TRBJ2-7, with 10 bases aligning to TRBD2. The CDR3 is 13 residues long. The V segment lost 8 bases and the J segment 2 bases; nucleotides outside the gene matches: 3. The CDR3 region has the DNA TGTGCCAGCGGGACTAGCGAGACCTACGAGCAGTACTTC. This codes for CASGTSETYEQYF.

In its sample, this clonotype was seen many times. The chain uses TRBV6-2 or TRBV6-3 and TRBJ2-2; perhaps TRBD2 as D (5 bases). This CDR3 has 14 amino acids. Germline V CDR1 and CDR2: MNHEY, SVGEGT. V was pared by 0 bases and J by 6 bases, with 8 bases between. The CDR3 sequence is CASSYSSEAGELFF. CDR3 in DNA: TGTGCCAGCAGTTACTCTAGCGAGGCCGGGGAGCTGTTTTTT.

This clonotype has at least ten counts. This chain uses TRBV27 with TRBJ2-5, with 9 positions matching TRBD2. The CDR3 runs 16 residues. Trimming took 4 bases from V and 5 from J; bases not matched to a gene: 11. Germline CDR1 MNHEY, CDR2 SMNVEV (reference sequence). CDR3 nucleotide sequence: TGTGCCAGCAGTTCAAATTGGTGGGCGGGAGGGGAGACCCAGTACTTC. It codes for CASSSNWWAGGETQYF.

This clonotype was counted a single time. This may be a read error, as it is one base from a much larger clone. V and J are TRBV2 and TRBJ1-2, with D possibly being TRBD1 (5 bases). Germline CDR1 and CDR2: SNHLY and FYNNEI. This CDR3 is 16 amino acids long. CDR3 sequence reads: CASSERTGAANSGYTF. The CDR3 coding sequence is TGTGCCAGCAGTGAGCGCACAGGCGCTGCTAACTCTGGCTACACCTTC.

The sample holds a few counts of this clonotype. The V gene is TRBV13, the J gene TRBJ2-3; D ambiguous. Germline V gene data show CDR1 as PRHDT and CDR2 as FYEKMQ (reference sequence). The CDR3 is 15 amino acids. Trimming cost V 0 bases and J 4 bases, with 11 bases left between them. Written as DNA, the CDR3 is TGTGCCAGCAGCTTAGGGGTCCAGTCCGCAGATACGCAGTATTTT. Translated, it gives CASSLGVQSADTQYF.

The V and J genes are TRBV20-1 and TRBJ2-1, with 9 positions matching TRBD2. Germline values: CDR1 DFQATT, CDR2 SNEGSKA (reference sequence). The CDR3 totals 15 residues. J was trimmed by 0 bases and V by 4 bases; bases with no gene match: 4. CDR3 residues: CSAKNSGSSYNEQFF. CDR3 in DNA: TGCAGTGCTAAAAATAGCGGGAGCTCCTACAATGAGCAGTTCTTC.

The V call is TRBV7-3, the J call TRBJ1-1; 7 positions match TRBD1. The CDR3 spans 13 residues. Germline V gives CDR1 SGHTA, CDR2 FQGTGA. J was trimmed by 11 bases and V by 5 bases; bases with no gene match: 11. CDR3 protein: CASSRQGGGSAFF. The CDR3 bases are TGTGCCAGCAGCCGACAGGGCGGGGGTTCGGCTTTCTTT.

The J gene is TRBJ2-4, the V gene TRBV27, with 8 bases that match TRBD1. Germline V CDR1 and CDR2: MNHEY, SMNVEV (reference sequence). The V and J ends lost 0 bases and 8 bases, in that order; junction bases with no gene match: 6. The CDR3 loop spans 15 amino acids. The chain's CDR3 is CASSLSAGGAYIQYF. The DNA of the CDR3 is TGTGCCAGCAGTTTATCGGCAGGGGGCGCGTACATTCAGTACTTC.

This clonotype was detected ten times or more. The CDR3 sequence: CASSLTSGGYTF. The CDR3, as DNA: TGTGCCAGCAGCCTAACTAGTGGTGGCTACACCTTC. The chain combines TRBV5-6 with TRBJ1-2; D uncertain. Trimming took 4 bases from V and 7 from J, leaving 11 bases between them. CDR1 and CDR2 (germline): SGHDT, YYEEEE. The CDR3 runs to 12 residues.

V usage is TRBV28 and J usage is TRBJ1-5, with TRBD1 identical over 7 bases. From germline, CDR1 is MDHEN and CDR2 SYDVKM. V shed 3 bases, J shed 0 bases, and the junction held 11 bases outside the gene matches. This CDR3 has 18 amino acids. CDR3 in amino acids: CASSFPRRQGGSNQPQHF. The CDR3 DNA sequence: TGTGCCAGCAGTTTTCCCCGGAGACAGGGTGGTAGCAATCAGCCCCAGCATTTT.

This chain connects TRBV9 to TRBJ1-6, with a possible D match to TRBD1 (5 bases). The germline V gene has CDR1 SGDLS and CDR2 YYNGEE. The CDR3 totals 15 residues. V was pared by 4 bases and J by 6 bases, with 14 bases between. The CDR3 reads CASSPQGSGNSPLHF. The CDR3 DNA reads TGTGCCAGCAGCCCCCAGGGCTCCGGTAATTCACCCCTCCACTTT.

J is TRBJ1-5 and V is TRBV30, with D unresolved. Germline CDR1 and CDR2: GTSNPN and SVGIG (reference sequence). The V and J ends lost 0 bases and 6 bases respectively, with 12 bases between them. The CDR3 length is 14 residues. In nucleotides, the CDR3 is TGTGCCTGGAGTGTACCCCCTCTAGGTCAGCCCCAGCATTTT. The encoded protein is CAWSVPPLGQPQHF.

This clonotype has ten or more counts. The chain links TRBV20-1 to TRBJ1-2; 7 nucleotides line up with TRBD1. Trimming removed 5 bases from V and 2 bases from J; junction bases left unmatched: 11. This CDR3 is 15 amino acids long. CDR1 is DFQATT, CDR2 SNEGSKA, per germline (reference sequence). Written as DNA, the CDR3 is TGCAGTGCTGATCTCCGAGGACAGGAAAACTATGGCTACACCTTC. Residues: CSADLRGQENYGYTF.

This clonotype was counted a few times. The chain couples TRBV15 to TRBJ2-1; no firm D call. V dropped 1 base and J dropped 12 bases, with 10 bases sitting between them. The CDR3 runs to 12 residues. The germline V gene has CDR1 LNHNV and CDR2 YYDKDF (reference sequence). The CDR3 DNA sequence: TGTGCCACCAGCAGAGGAGAGCCTCTGCAGTTCTTC. Protein sequence: CATSRGEPLQFF.

This clonotype has a count of ten or more. CDR3 sequence (DNA): TGTGCCAGCAGTGCGGCATACCCAGGGGGCAATCAGCCCCAGCATTTT. It translates to CASSAAYPGGNQPQHF. The chain has TRBV28 and TRBJ1-5; weak D call: TRBD1 (6 bases). Trimming shortened V by 5 bases and J by 2 bases, and 16 bases separated the two germline ends. This CDR3 has 16 residues. CDR1 and CDR2 (germline): MDHEN, SYDVKM.

This clonotype was counted at least ten times. The chain couples TRBV20-1 to TRBJ1-2; weak D call: TRBD1 (5 bases). V gave up 0 bases and J gave up 8 bases, with 13 bases separating them. Germline-derived CDR1 and CDR2 are DFQATT and SNEGSKA (reference sequence). The CDR3 contains 13 residues. The CDR3 is CSAREFGGSGYTF. CDR3 DNA: TGCAGTGCTAGAGAGTTTGGGGGATCCGGCTACACCTTC.

The chain employs TRBV3-1 and TRBJ1-2; 10 bases line up with TRBD1. This CDR3 is built from 14 residues. V was pared by 5 bases and J by 7 bases, with 7 bases of the junction left unmatched. Per the germline V gene, CDR1 is LGHDT and CDR2 is YNNKEL (reference sequence). CDR3 DNA: TGTGCCAGCAGCTCTCGAGGGACAGGGGTTGGCTACACCTTC. It is translated as CASSSRGTGVGYTF. Filled out from reference TRBV3-1 and TRBJ1-2, the complete variable domain reads DTAVSQTPKYLVTQMGNDKSIKCEQNLGHDTMYWYKQDSKKFLKIMFSYNNKELIINETVPNRFSPKSPDKAHLNLHINSLELGDSAVYFCASSSRGTGVGYTFGSGTRLTVV.

This clonotype was counted ten times or more. The J gene is TRBJ2-1, the V gene TRBV6-1, with 12 bases fitting TRBD2. This CDR3 is built from 16 residues. The trim removed 9 bases at V and 5 bases at J, leaving 11 bases unmatched. Germline V gives CDR1 MNHNS, CDR2 SASEGT. The CDR3 nucleotides read TGTGCCAGGACGAGACTAGCGGGAGATAGCGACAATGAGCAGTTCTTC. The encoded protein is CARTRLAGDSDNEQFF.

A note on this clonotype: A much larger clone differs by one base, so this may be a read error. This sequence joins TRBV2 and TRBJ2-7; no clear D. This CDR3 is built from 14 residues. CDR1 is SNHLY and CDR2 is FYNNEI in the germline V gene. CDR3 nucleotides: TGTGCCAGCAGTCACAAGGGCCCTTCCTACGAGCAGAACTTC. Amino acids: CASSHKGPSYEQNF.

V usage is TRBV6-2 or TRBV6-3 and J usage is TRBJ2-1; the D gene is possibly TRBD2 (6 bases). The CDR3 is 13 amino acids. V was clipped by 5 bases and J by 9 bases, with 14 bases between them. Looked up from germline, CDR1 is MNHEY and CDR2 is SVGEGT. The CDR3 loop is CASSPGEPGEQFF. CDR3 sequence (DNA): TGTGCCAGCAGTCCGGGGGAGCCTGGTGAGCAGTTCTTC.

The table lists this clonotype with many counts. The chain employs TRBV28 and TRBJ1-6; 10 bases map to TRBD1. This CDR3 has 16 amino acids. Germline CDR1 is MDHEN and CDR2 is SYDVKM. J was trimmed by 7 bases and V by 7 bases; bases with no gene match: 10. The CDR3 nucleotides read TGTGCCAGCACAAATCCGGGACAGGGGATCAATTCACCCCTCCACTTT. Translation gives CASTNPGQGINSPLHF.

This clonotype was observed once. The chain employs TRBV11-2 and TRBJ2-7; possibly TRBD2 for D (6 bases). Germline V gene sequence: CDR1 SGHAT, CDR2 FQNNGV. Trimming cost V 5 bases and J 1 base, with 21 bases left between them. CDR3 length: 17 amino acids. CDR3 bases: TGTGCCAGCAGCGACAGCTTTCGGGACGGGACTTCCTACGAGCAGTACTTC. Its translation: CASSDSFRDGTSYEQYF.

This clonotype was detected a few times. The chain uses TRBV28 and TRBJ2-2, with D hard to call. CDR1 MDHEN and CDR2 SYDVKM come from the germline V gene. The CDR3 runs to 14 residues. V was shortened by 5 bases and J by 4 bases, with 11 bases between the two germline ends. CDR3 bases: TGTGCCAGCAGTCCCCCACTCGGCACCGGGGAGCTGTTTTTT. As protein: CASSPPLGTGELFF.

V and J are TRBV10-1 and TRBJ2-7; D is perhaps TRBD1 (6 bases). The germline V and J ends were trimmed by 6 bases and 2 bases, with 20 bases remaining between them. The CDR3 is 16 amino acids. Germline assignment: CDR1 WNHNN and CDR2 SYGVQD (reference sequence). The CDR3 loop is CASRATGTQEAYEQYF. The CDR3 DNA reads as TGCGCCAGCAGAGCCACCGGGACACAGGAAGCCTACGAGCAGTACTTC.